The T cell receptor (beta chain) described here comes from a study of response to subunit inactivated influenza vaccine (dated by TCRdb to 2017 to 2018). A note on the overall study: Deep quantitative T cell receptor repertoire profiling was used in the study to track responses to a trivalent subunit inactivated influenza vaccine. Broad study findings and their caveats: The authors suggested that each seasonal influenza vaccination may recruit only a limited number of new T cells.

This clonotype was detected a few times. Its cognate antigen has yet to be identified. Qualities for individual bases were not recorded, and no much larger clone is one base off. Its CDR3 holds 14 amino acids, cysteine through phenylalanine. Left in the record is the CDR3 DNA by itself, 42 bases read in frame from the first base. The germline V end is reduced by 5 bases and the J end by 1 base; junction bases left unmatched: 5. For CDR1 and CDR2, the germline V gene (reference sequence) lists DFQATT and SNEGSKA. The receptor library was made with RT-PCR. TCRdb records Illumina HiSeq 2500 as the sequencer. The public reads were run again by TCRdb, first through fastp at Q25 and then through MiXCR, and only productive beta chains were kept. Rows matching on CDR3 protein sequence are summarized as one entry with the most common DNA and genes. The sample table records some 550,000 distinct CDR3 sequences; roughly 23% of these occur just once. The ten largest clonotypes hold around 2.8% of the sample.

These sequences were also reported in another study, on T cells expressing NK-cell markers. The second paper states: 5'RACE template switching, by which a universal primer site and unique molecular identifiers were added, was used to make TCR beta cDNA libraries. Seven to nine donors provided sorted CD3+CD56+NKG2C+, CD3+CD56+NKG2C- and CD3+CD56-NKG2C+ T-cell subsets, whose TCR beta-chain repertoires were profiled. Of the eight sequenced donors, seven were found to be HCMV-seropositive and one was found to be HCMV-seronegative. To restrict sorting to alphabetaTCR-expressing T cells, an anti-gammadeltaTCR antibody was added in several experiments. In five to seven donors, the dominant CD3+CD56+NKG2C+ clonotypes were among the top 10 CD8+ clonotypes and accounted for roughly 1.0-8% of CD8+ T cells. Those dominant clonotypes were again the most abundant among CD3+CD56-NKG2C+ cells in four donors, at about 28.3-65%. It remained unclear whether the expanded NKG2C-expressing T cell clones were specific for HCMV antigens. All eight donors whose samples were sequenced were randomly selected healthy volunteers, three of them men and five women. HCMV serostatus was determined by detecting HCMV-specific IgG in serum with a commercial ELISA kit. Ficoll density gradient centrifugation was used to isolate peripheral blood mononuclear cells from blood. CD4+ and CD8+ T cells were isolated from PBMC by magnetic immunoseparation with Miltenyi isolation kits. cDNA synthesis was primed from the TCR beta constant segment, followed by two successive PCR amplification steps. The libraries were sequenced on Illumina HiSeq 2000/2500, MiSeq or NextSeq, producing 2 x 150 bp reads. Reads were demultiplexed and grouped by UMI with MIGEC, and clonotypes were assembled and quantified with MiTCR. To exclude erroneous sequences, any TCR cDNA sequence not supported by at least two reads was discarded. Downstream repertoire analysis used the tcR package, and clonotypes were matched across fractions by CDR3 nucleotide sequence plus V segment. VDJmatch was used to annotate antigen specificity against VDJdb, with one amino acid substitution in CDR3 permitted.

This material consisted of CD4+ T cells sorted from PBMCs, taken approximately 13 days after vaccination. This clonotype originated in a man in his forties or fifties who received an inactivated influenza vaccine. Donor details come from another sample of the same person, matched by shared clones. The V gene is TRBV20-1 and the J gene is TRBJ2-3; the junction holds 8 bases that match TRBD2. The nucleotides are TGCAGTGCTGAGACTAGCGCGGGCACAGATACGCAGTATTTT. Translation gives CSAETSAGTDTQYF.